The 3 T cell receptor beta chains below all came from one sample that was sequenced in a study of chemoradiotherapy in HPV16-positive cancers. The data were produced by immunoSEQ multiplex PCR, yet TCRdb's version contains in-frame clones alone and is incomplete. The sample carries under 35,000 clones, more than 70% recorded once. The material sequenced was blood, taken from a patient who underwent chemoradiotherapy. These receptors were taken from a human donor with HPV-associated anogenital cancer.

The genes are TRBV15 and TRBJ2-7, with 9 bases fitting TRBD1. Germline V lookup: CDR1 LNHNV, CDR2 YYDKDF (reference sequence). Losses at the gene ends were 0 bases for V and 4 bases for J; bases not matched to a gene: 4. This CDR3 has 15 amino acids. CDR3 nucleotide sequence: TGTGCCACCAGCAGAGAGGGACAGGGCACGTACGAGCAGTACTTC. Protein product: CATSREGQGTYEQYF. Complete variable domain (other parts from reference TRBV15 and TRBJ2-7): DAMVIQNPRYQVTQFGKPVTLSCSQTLNHNVMYWYQQKSSQAPKLLFHYYDKDFNNEADTPDNFQSRRPNTSFCFLDIRSPGLGDTAMYLCATSREGQGTYEQYFGPGTRLTVT.

The CDR3, as DNA: TGTGCCAGCAGCTTCGGGCCTTCAGAAGAAGCTTTCTTT. Translation: CASSFGPSEEAFF. This chain connects TRBV7-8 to TRBJ1-1; D unresolved. There are 13 residues in the CDR3. The germline gives CDR1 SGHVS, CDR2 FQNEAQ. V was cut by 3 bases and J by 8 bases, with 13 bases left in between.

The genes are TRBV4-1 and TRBJ2-7; 12 bases are shared with TRBD2. The CDR3 is 20 residues long. CDR1 is MGHRA and CDR2 is YSYEKL in the germline V gene. V shed 0 bases and J 0 bases; nucleotides not matched to a gene: 12. This CDR3 is CASSQERRLAGAGSSYEQYF. As DNA, the CDR3 is TGCGCCAGCAGCCAAGAGAGGCGACTAGCGGGAGCCGGAAGCTCCTACGAGCAGTACTTC.